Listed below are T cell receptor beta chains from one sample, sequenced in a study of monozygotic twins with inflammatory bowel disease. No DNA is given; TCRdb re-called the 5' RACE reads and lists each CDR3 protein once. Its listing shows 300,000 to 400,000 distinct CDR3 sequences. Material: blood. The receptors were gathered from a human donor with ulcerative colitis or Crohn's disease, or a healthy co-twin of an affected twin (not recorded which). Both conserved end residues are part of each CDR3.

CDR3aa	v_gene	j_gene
CATSRGGVSYEQYF	TRBV15	TRBJ2-7
CASTTGSSYNEQFF	TRBV7-6	TRBJ2-1
CASSTPAWGTETQYF	TRBV7-2	TRBJ2-5
CASSLSRDNTGELFF	TRBV7-2	TRBJ2-2
CASSYVPGDQPQHF	TRBV6-6	TRBJ1-5
CASRGTGFYEQYF	TRBV4-1	TRBJ2-7
CASSLYEARRSGQYF	TRBV5-6	TRBJ2-7
CASSFTSGEQFF	TRBV28	TRBJ2-1
CASSGTIEETQYF	TRBV6-2/TRBV6-3	TRBJ2-5
CASSPRLAAYNEQFF	TRBV11-2	TRBJ2-1
CASSSAIYGYTF	TRBV11-2	TRBJ1-2
CASSSRTTSGVNTGELFF	TRBV7-8	TRBJ2-2
CASSLIQGLYSPLHF	TRBV7-8	TRBJ1-6
CASSERVGTGELFF	TRBV2	TRBJ2-2
CASRNREGETQYF	TRBV5-1	TRBJ2-5
CASSHTSGGSDTQYF	TRBV4-3	TRBJ2-3
CASSRGQNYEQYF	TRBV7-2	TRBJ2-7
CASSYGAADQPQHF	TRBV6-6	TRBJ1-5
CASGTIGTAQETQYF	TRBV28	TRBJ2-5
CSAREGPDNTEAFF	TRBV20-1	TRBJ1-1
CSARDASGRVRTDTQYF	TRBV20-1	TRBJ2-3
CASSQGASGSYEQYF	TRBV4-2	TRBJ2-7
CASSLDWAKQPQHF	TRBV5-1	TRBJ1-5
CASKGSHLSYEQYF	TRBV27	TRBJ2-7
CASSQEGNHRSYNEQFF	TRBV4-2	TRBJ2-1
CSADQGARETQYF	TRBV20-1	TRBJ2-5
CASSFRTHNEKLFF	TRBV11-2	TRBJ1-4
CASSVGQIQETQYF	TRBV7-9	TRBJ2-5
CASSPGLAGSSYEQYF	TRBV5-6	TRBJ2-7
CASSWPSATYEQYF	TRBV11-2	TRBJ2-7
CASSSRQGFNTGELFF	TRBV19	TRBJ2-2
CASREGFGQPQHF	TRBV5-1	TRBJ1-5
CASSPALGSADTQYF	TRBV7-9	TRBJ2-3
CASKAGVQETQYF	TRBV5-1	TRBJ2-5
CASGTGESEKLFF	TRBV5-1	TRBJ1-4
CSAREEGWNYGYTF	TRBV20-1	TRBJ1-2
CASSLGVLAGVTSEQYF	TRBV7-8	TRBJ2-7
CASRLSDRPGSPLHF	TRBV12-3/TRBV12-4	TRBJ1-6
CATKLRRDGKPYSNQPQHF	TRBV5-6	TRBJ1-5
CAIRSGTAPYEQYF	TRBV10-3	TRBJ2-7
CASSLAGTGGSGNTIYF	TRBV7-2	TRBJ1-3
CATSDLGQNYGYTF	TRBV24-1	TRBJ1-2
CASNRIDTYNSPLHF	TRBV2	TRBJ1-6
CASSLSPSSYEQYF	TRBV7-2	TRBJ2-7
CASSQDLGSGYTF	TRBV4-2	TRBJ1-2
CAISLTSGGQETQYF	TRBV10-3	TRBJ2-5